A single TCR beta chain is shown here with its context. Its cognate antigen is unknown. This beta chain was picked up by a library intended for alpha chains and is off target, so its count carries little meaning. This sample is part of a study of spatial heterogeneity in lung cancer. Study summary: Tumor-region TCR transcript counts correlated strongly with a T cell module score from matched bulk RNA-seq. Study-level findings and limits: Tracking of tumor mutation counts was seen in expanded intratumoral alpha and beta TCR counts.

Indicated time point: sample taken at primary tumor resection. Individually, TCR cDNA molecules were each labelled with a unique molecular identifier. TCRdb re-called the 5' RACE reads with MiXCR, one entry per CDR3 protein. The sample yields 8,000 to 10,000 distinct CDR3 sequences, about 6.5% seen once. Deletions cut 3 bases from V and 9 bases from J, with 8 bases between. The CDR3 runs 11 residues. The origin of this receptor is a male donor with early-stage non-small cell lung cancer. The chain uses TRBV12-3 or TRBV12-4 and TRBJ1-1; D is unresolved. The sample here was lung tumor tissue, taken at surgery. In nucleotides, the CDR3 is TGTGCCAGCAGTTTCTCGACGAAAGCTTTCTTT. It specifies CASSFSTKAFF.